The present entry profiles one T cell receptor beta chain with its context. This sample was included in a study of T-cell memory formation after mild COVID-19. The CDR3 covers 15 residues. Trimming took 6 bases from V and 8 from J; bases not matched to a gene: 9. TCRdb reprocessed the 5' RACE reads via MiXCR and lists one record per CDR3 protein. Among roughly 220,000 distinct CDR3 sequences listed, just over 9.5% were seen once. The rearrangement uses TRBV12-3 or TRBV12-4 and TRBJ1-4; TRBD1 agrees at 10 bases. The clonotype was recovered from a man in his late teens or twenties who had mild COVID-19 (a few samples of this study predate the infection). Cell type and time point are not known. Material: PBMCs or a T cell subset sorted from them (not recorded which). CDR3 amino acids: CASSSTGTGDEKLFF. CDR3 coding DNA: TGTGCCAGCAGCTCCACCGGGACAGGGGACGAAAAACTGTTTTTT.